Below, 3 T cell receptor beta chains from the same sample are listed, as sequenced in a study of T cell responses to AZD1222 COVID-19 vaccine. The method was immunoSEQ multiplex PCR; TCRdb's version includes in-frame clones alone and lacks a portion of them. The sample includes 99,000 or so clones, roughly nine tenths seen only once; the top ten take roughly 45%. This material consisted of peripheral blood, taken 28 days after the second AZD1222 dose. Source of these receptors: an adult who received the AZD1222 COVID-19 vaccine.

This clone was counted between two and nine times. The rearrangement uses TRBV6-5 and TRBJ2-7; TRBD2 matches at 8 bases. The CDR3 length is 13 residues. Germline V lookup: CDR1 MNHEY, CDR2 SVGAGI. V shed 6 bases and J 7 bases; nucleotides not matched to a gene: 8. This chain's CDR3 is CASSSGLAGEQYF. The CDR3 DNA follows: TGTGCCAGCAGCTCCGGACTAGCCGGAGAGCAGTACTTC.

The CDR3 nucleotides read TGTGCCAGCAGCTTAGGGCAGTATAATCAGCCCCAGCATTTT. The encoded protein is CASSLGQYNQPQHF. This chain joins TRBV11-2 and TRBJ1-5; D call uncertain. Germline V gene sequence: CDR1 SGHAT, CDR2 FQNNGV. CDR3 length: 14 residues. V was trimmed by 1 base and J by 4 bases, leaving 8 bases between them. The complete variable domain, with remaining parts taken from reference TRBV11-2 and TRBJ1-5, reads EAGVAQSPRYKIIEKRQSVAFWCNPISGHATLYWYQQILGQGPKLLIQFQNNGVVDDSQLPKDRFSAERLKGVDSTLKIQPAKLEDSAVYLCASSLGQYNQPQHFGDGTRLSIL.

This sequence joins TRBV29-1 and TRBJ2-7; 14 bases match TRBD2. The CDR3 loop spans 14 amino acids. V lost 7 bases to trimming and J lost 5 bases; unmatched junction nucleotides: 7. Germline CDR1 and CDR2: SQVTM and ANQGSEA. The CDR3 sequence: CSAGTSGSSNEQYF. CDR3 DNA: TGCAGCGCAGGGACTAGCGGGAGCAGTAACGAGCAGTACTTC.